This T cell receptor (beta chain) appears in the sequencing data of a study of cytomegalovirus exposure and HLA in healthy donors. Study conclusions and caveats: Upon later analysis, HLA-associated TCR beta chains proved more clonally expanded than other, equally common chains.

The germline CDR1 and CDR2 sequences are SEHNR and FQNEAQ (reference sequence). Trimming cost V 1 base and J 7 bases; bases outside gene matches: 11. The CDR3 contains 17 residues. The PCR used 60 Vbeta and 13 Jbeta primers. Produced via immunoSEQ multiplex PCR; TCRdb's table is partial and in-frame only. Reported are 75,000 to 95,000 clones; the ten largest clones contain 1.3% to 1.5%. Concerning this clone: Its specificity is not known.

This TCR came from a woman aged 60-75 years in good health and CMV-seronegative. The chain carries TRBV7-9 and TRBJ2-1; 9 bases are a match to TRBD1. Sequenced input: PBMCs. The DNA of the CDR3 is TGTGCCAGCAGCTTAGGACAGGGGGGGTCTTGGGTGAATGAGCAGTTCTTC. Its translation is CASSLGQGGSWVNEQFF.